These 3 T cell receptor beta chains were sequenced from one sample in a study of neurological immune-mediated disorders. From the 5' RACE reads, TCRdb called clonotypes with MiXCR, one entry per CDR3 protein. The sample gives approximately 66,000 distinct CDR3 sequences, 4.5% of which show up once; approximately 7% is in the top ten. The sequenced sample was PBMCs. The receptors shown here come from a man aged 30-40 years with multiple sclerosis.

Written as DNA, the CDR3 is TGTGCCAGCGGTGACAGGGGGAGCCAGCCCCAGCATTTT. It codes for CASGDRGSQPQHF. The genes are TRBV6-6 and TRBJ1-5; 9 positions match TRBD1. This CDR3 has 13 residues. Germline CDR1 reads MNHNY; CDR2 reads SVGAGI (reference sequence). The V and J ends lost 8 bases and 7 bases, in that order; junction bases with no gene match: 6.

This clonotype was observed at least ten times. The chain joins TRBV7-9 to TRBJ1-1; a weak D match, TRBD1 (6 bases). Germline V gives CDR1 SEHNR, CDR2 FQNEAQ (reference sequence). Trimming removed 5 bases from V and 5 bases from J, with 12 bases in between. The CDR3 runs to 13 residues. The CDR3 DNA sequence: TGTGCCAGCAGCCTACAGGGAAGGACTGAAGCTTTCTTT. Protein sequence: CASSLQGRTEAFF.

This clonotype is medium-sized (0.01 to 0.1%) by share. The chain combines TRBV20-1 with TRBJ1-2, with 8 bases lining up with TRBD1. The CDR3 sequence is 14 residues long. With V trimmed by 0 bases and J by 7 bases, 7 bases remained unmatched. CDR1 is DFQATT and CDR2 is SNEGSKA in the germline V gene (reference sequence). This CDR3 reads CSARDPRGQGGYTF. CDR3 sequence (DNA): TGCAGTGCTAGAGATCCCAGGGGGCAGGGTGGCTACACCTTC.